Following are 28 T cell receptor beta chains from one sample sequenced in a study of graft-versus-host responses after intestinal transplantation. These TCRs' antigens remain unknown. Using immunoSEQ multiplex PCR, the repertoire was profiled, and TCRdb retains in-frame clones only, with some absent. The table has about 90,000 clones, roughly 92% seen once; the top ten hold about 0.3%. Material: unstimulated CD4+ T cells sorted from spleen or lymph node cells, obtained before intestinal transplant. The receptor set was obtained from a human donor who received an intestinal transplant.

V usage is TRBV9 and J usage is TRBJ1-5; no clear D gene. Germline CDR1 is SGDLS and CDR2 is YYNGEE. The CDR3 spans 13 residues. Trimming stripped 2 bases from V and 1 base from J, with 4 bases between. CDR3 residues: CASSVGSNQPQHF. The CDR3 bases are TGTGCCAGCAGCGTTGGGAGCAATCAGCCCCAGCATTTT.

This sequence joins TRBV5-1 and TRBJ2-1; D ambiguous. Germline CDR1 and CDR2: SGHRS and YFSETQ. V lost 2 bases, J lost 7 bases, and 16 bases lay in between. The CDR3 runs 15 residues. CDR3 nucleotides: TGCGCCAGCAGCTTCGGGTTAGAGAGGTCGAATGAGCAGTTCTTC. This codes for CASSFGLERSNEQFF.

This rearrangement joins TRBV14 to TRBJ2-7; 8 nucleotides match TRBD1. The CDR3 totals 15 residues. Trimming removed 4 bases from V and 0 bases from J; junction bases left unmatched: 5. CDR1 and CDR2 from the germline V gene are SGHDN and FVKESK. As DNA, the CDR3 is TGTGCCAGCAGCCGAACAGGGGGGATCTCCTACGAGCAGTACTTC. Protein product: CASSRTGGISYEQYF.

The CDR3 spells CASTLTQVYEQYF. The DNA of the CDR3 is TGTGCCAGCACCCTAACCCAAGTATACGAGCAGTACTTC. The chain joins TRBV2 to TRBJ2-7, with D unresolved. Germline CDR1 reads SNHLY; CDR2 reads FYNNEI. Trimming removed 7 bases at V and 4 bases at J, with 14 bases between. This CDR3 is 13 amino acids long.

The V gene is TRBV5-1, the J gene TRBJ1-5, with TRBD1 matching over 10 bases. V gave up 0 bases and J gave up 4 bases; unmatched junction bases: 1. Germline V CDR1 and CDR2: SGHRS, YFSETQ. CDR3 length: 15 amino acids. Here the CDR3 reads CASSLEGQGNQPQHF. The CDR3 nucleotides are TGCGCCAGCAGCTTGGAGGGACAGGGGAATCAGCCCCAGCATTTT.

CDR3 protein: CASSPDRGPYEQYF. CDR3 nucleotides: TGTGCCAGCAGCCCCGACAGGGGACCCTACGAGCAGTACTTC. The chain uses TRBV9 and TRBJ2-7; 8 nucleotides align to TRBD1. CDR3 length equals 14 residues. The germline V gene has CDR1 SGDLS and CDR2 YYNGEE. Trimming cost V 4 bases and J 2 bases; bases outside gene matches: 5. Variable domain in full (rest from reference TRBV9 and TRBJ2-7): DSGVTQTPKHLITATGQRVTLRCSPRSGDLSVYWYQQSLDQGLQFLIQYYNGEERAKGNILERFSAQQFPDLHSELNLSSLELGDSALYFCASSPDRGPYEQYFGPGTRLTVT.

This clone showed up just a few times. The rearrangement uses TRBV6-1 and TRBJ2-7; 12 bases are a match to TRBD2. The CDR3 has 15 amino acids. In germline, CDR1 is MNHNS, CDR2 SASEGT. V dropped 2 bases and J dropped 4; count of bases not matched to a gene: 3. Written as DNA, the CDR3 is TGTGCCAGCAGTGAAACTAGCGGGAGGACGTACGAGCAGTACTTC. This codes for CASSETSGRTYEQYF.

The chain has TRBV5-1 and TRBJ2-4; D possibly corresponds to TRBD2 (5 bases). CDR3 size: 18 residues. The V and J ends lost 0 bases and 1 base respectively, with 17 bases between them. Per germline, CDR1 SGHRS and CDR2 YFSETQ. CDR3 protein: CASSLALDSSPAKNIQYF. The CDR3 region has the DNA TGCGCCAGCAGCTTGGCCCTGGACTCCTCTCCTGCCAAAAACATTCAGTACTTC.

The rearrangement links TRBV5-5 to TRBJ2-1; D is perhaps TRBD1 or TRBD2 (5 bases each). Germline CDR1 SGHKS, CDR2 YYEKEE (reference sequence). The CDR3 loop spans 16 amino acids. Between the trimmed V and J ends, which lost 5 bases and 2 bases, there was a span of 17 bases. The CDR3 region has the DNA TGTGCCAGCAGTCGGACCGGGACGGGGACCTACAATGAGCAGTTCTTC. Translation: CASSRTGTGTYNEQFF.

The V and J genes are TRBV6-6 and TRBJ1-5; D possibly corresponds to TRBD1 (5 bases). V was clipped by 2 bases and J by 4 bases, with 9 bases between them. The CDR3 is made up of 14 amino acids. The germline gives CDR1 MNHNY, CDR2 SVGAGI (reference sequence). CDR3 amino acids: CASSYGAVNQPQHF. The CDR3, as DNA: TGTGCCAGCAGTTACGGGGCAGTTAATCAGCCCCAGCATTTT.

The CDR3 spells CAWKYSRLAGPYEQYF. The DNA of the CDR3 is TGTGCCTGGAAGTACTCGAGACTAGCGGGGCCCTACGAGCAGTACTTC. This chain connects TRBV30 to TRBJ2-7; the match to TRBD2 covers 11 bases. This CDR3 has 16 amino acids. Germline V gene lookup returns CDR1 GTSNPN and CDR2 SVGIG (reference sequence). V lost 4 bases, J lost 2 bases, and 10 bases stayed unmatched.

This chain uses TRBV10-1 with TRBJ1-1; D not resolved. V lost 0 bases and J 0 bases, leaving 5 bases between the germline ends. Germline V gene lookup returns CDR1 WNHNN and CDR2 SYGVQD (reference sequence). The CDR3 runs to 14 residues. In DNA form, the CDR3 reads TGCGCCAGCAGTGAGTCTCAGATGAACACTGAAGCTTTCTTT. This codes for CASSESQMNTEAFF.

V and J are TRBV6-6 and TRBJ2-7, with 7 bases aligning to TRBD2. With 6 bases clipped from V and 5 bases from J, the junction kept 7 bases outside the gene matches. Germline V gene sequence: CDR1 MNHNY, CDR2 SVGAGI (reference sequence). The CDR3 spans 13 residues. CDR3 bases: TGTGCCAGCAGCCTCCAGGGAGGGGACGAGCAGTACTTC. Its translation is CASSLQGGDEQYF.

As DNA, the CDR3 is TGTGCCAGCATCAAGGGGGGAACGTCCTACGAGCAGTACTTC. Translated: CASIKGGTSYEQYF. V gene TRBV2 combines with J gene TRBJ2-7; D tentatively reads TRBD1 or TRBD2 (6 bases each). V was clipped by 7 bases and J by 1 base, with 14 bases between them. The V gene's germline CDR1 is SNHLY and CDR2 FYNNEI. The CDR3 loop spans 14 amino acids.

The CDR3 loop reads CASSLTPGQGKDNEQFF. The CDR3 DNA is TGTGCCAGCAGCTTAACCCCGGGACAGGGGAAGGACAATGAGCAGTTCTTC. This rearrangement joins TRBV7-3 to TRBJ2-1; 10 bases fit TRBD1. Germline CDR1 and CDR2: SGHTA and FQGTGA. The CDR3 is made up of 17 amino acids. The J segment lost 5 bases and the V segment lost 0 bases, leaving 7 bases of the junction unmatched.

CDR3 loop: CASSSTGMGSYEQYF. The CDR3 DNA is TGTGCCAGCAGTTCCACGGGGATGGGGTCCTACGAGCAGTACTTC. The V gene is TRBV28, the J gene TRBJ2-7, with D tentatively TRBD2 (5 bases). Germline V CDR1 and CDR2: MDHEN, SYDVKM. CDR3 size: 15 residues. V shed 4 bases and J shed 1 base, with 14 bases lying between them.

In DNA, the CDR3 is TGCGCCAGCGCCGTCCCCGGACTAGCGAACACCGGGGAGCTGTTTTTT. This translates into CASAVPGLANTGELFF. The chain uses TRBV5-1 and TRBJ2-2, with 7 bases lining up with TRBD2. V lost 7 bases and J lost 0; bases outside the gene matches: 9. Germline-derived CDR1 and CDR2 are SGHRS and YFSETQ. There are 16 residues in the CDR3.

This clone was picked up one time. This chain links TRBV5-4 with TRBJ2-3, with 14 bases fitting TRBD2. Per germline, CDR1 SGHNT and CDR2 YYREEE (reference sequence). Trimming removed 3 bases from V and 4 bases from J; junction bases left unmatched: 4. The CDR3 sequence is 16 residues long. The CDR3 DNA reads as TGTGCCAGCAGCTCCGGACTAGCGGGAGGTGCAGATACGCAGTATTTT. Residues: CASSSGLAGGADTQYF. Full variable domain (outside the CDR3, taken from reference TRBV5-4 and TRBJ2-3): ETGVTQSPTHLIKTRGQQVTLRCSSQSGHNTVSWYQQALGQGPQFIFQYYREEENGRGNFPPRFSGLQFPNYSSELNVNALELDDSALYLCASSSGLAGGADTQYFGPGTRLTVL.

This clone was found once. This chain uses TRBV7-9 with TRBJ1-1; D not certain. The V end was cut by 4 bases, the J end by 2 bases, with 11 bases between. Germline lookup yields CDR1 SEHNR and CDR2 FQNEAQ (reference sequence). There are 14 residues in the CDR3. Here the CDR3 DNA reads TGTGCCAGCAGCTACGTAGGGTCTAACACTGAAGCTTTCTTT. This codes for CASSYVGSNTEAFF.

The chain employs TRBV7-9 and TRBJ2-1; a possible D gene is TRBD2 (6 bases). The CDR3 has 14 amino acids. The V gene's germline CDR1 is SEHNR and CDR2 FQNEAQ (reference sequence). V lost 1 base and J lost 10, with 14 bases in between. This chain's CDR3 is CASSLDRRGLEQFF. The CDR3 DNA is TGTGCCAGCAGCTTAGATAGAAGGGGACTGGAGCAGTTCTTC.

This clone occurred once. One end of the junction is discordant with germline, which a read error may explain. Different DNA sequences within this sample yield the same CDR3. This sequence joins TRBV12-5 and TRBJ2-3; 15 nucleotides agree with TRBD2. Per the germline V gene, CDR1 is LGHNT and CDR2 is FRNRAP. The CDR3 totals 18 residues. The CDR3 DNA follows: TGTGCCAGTGGTTTCGGACTAGCGGGAGGGCCCCGCACAGATACGCAGTATTTT. Protein: CASGFGLAGGPRTDTQYF.

The V and J genes are TRBV30 and TRBJ2-4, with a possible D match to TRBD1 (6 bases). The length of the CDR3 is 15 residues. Trimming cost V 0 bases and J 4 bases, with 13 bases left between them. The germline V gene has CDR1 GTSNPN and CDR2 SVGIG (reference sequence). Here the CDR3 DNA reads TGTGCCTGGAGTGTAGCAGGGGCCTTTAAAAACATTCAGTACTTC. This translates into CAWSVAGAFKNIQYF.

The chain employs TRBV2 and TRBJ1-3; perhaps TRBD1 as D (5 bases). The CDR3 contains 15 residues. V was trimmed by 6 bases and J by 7 bases, leaving 19 bases between them. Germline CDR1 SNHLY, CDR2 FYNNEI. The CDR3 loop is CASRAGTLAGNTIYF. CDR3 bases: TGTGCCAGCAGGGCCGGGACTCTTGCGGGGAACACCATATATTTT.

The gene calls are TRBV11-1 and TRBJ2-1; 7 positions match TRBD2. CDR1 is SGHAT, CDR2 FQDESV, per germline (reference sequence). This CDR3 is built from 18 residues. J gave up 1 base and V 6 bases, and 15 bases lay outside the gene matches. CDR3: CASRHAGSAGSSYNEQFF. The CDR3 DNA is TGTGCCAGCAGGCACGCTGGCTCAGCGGGAAGTTCCTACAATGAGCAGTTCTTC.

This chain joins TRBV30 and TRBJ2-2, with D possibly TRBD2 on 7 matching bases. Germline-derived CDR1 and CDR2 are GTSNPN and SVGIG (reference sequence). Trimming stripped 3 bases from V and 4 bases from J, with 18 bases between. This CDR3 is built from 16 residues. The CDR3 nucleotides read TGTGCCTGGAGGGCGGGGGCGCCTAGGGGCACCGGGGAGCTGTTTTTT. Residues: CAWRAGAPRGTGELFF.

The rearrangement links TRBV5-1 to TRBJ2-7, with D perhaps matching TRBD1 or TRBD2 (5 bases each). The CDR3 is 14 amino acids. The V gene's germline CDR1 is SGHRS and CDR2 YFSETQ. Trimming took 0 bases from V and 8 from J, leaving 15 bases between them. CDR3 coding DNA: TGCGCCAGCAGCTTGGATGAGGGGTGGGGTAAGCAGTACTTC. Its protein product is CASSLDEGWGKQYF.

This rearrangement joins TRBV7-3 to TRBJ2-2, with 14 bases fitting TRBD2. After removal of 5 bases from V and 4 bases from J, the junction contained 12 bases not matched to a gene. The germline V gene encodes CDR1 SGHTA and CDR2 FQGTGA. The CDR3 contains 19 residues. For the CDR3, the DNA is TGTGCCAGCAGCACAACGGTAGGACTAGCGGGAGGCGGCACCGGGGAGCTGTTTTTT. Translated: CASSTTVGLAGGGTGELFF.

The gene calls are TRBV19 and TRBJ1-4; D ambiguous. Germline V CDR1 and CDR2: LNHDA, SQIVND (reference sequence). Trimming took off 5 bases at V and 0 bases at J, with 13 bases between the two ends. CDR3 length: 16 residues. DNA of the CDR3: TGTGCCAGTAGTCAAACTTTCGGTGCAACTAATGAAAAACTGTTTTTT. The encoded protein is CASSQTFGATNEKLFF.